Listed below are T cell receptor beta chains from one sample, sequenced in a study of OX40 agonist ivuxolimab in advanced cancers. The table came from immunoSEQ multiplex PCR; TCRdb's copy has only in-frame clones and leaves some out. This sample carries fewer than 85,000 clones, 78% of them seen once, and the ten largest clones take 5% to 6.5%. Sequences were derived from CD4+ or CD8+ T cells sorted from blood, sampled in a trial of the OX40 agonist ivuxolimab. Source of these receptors: an adult with an advanced solid tumor such as melanoma, head and neck, liver or kidney cancer. Each CDR3 is given with its conserved first and last residue. A D gene is named only where the DNA matches it firmly. Clone size is given for some rows only: seen once, a few or many times, or a class if the clone is expanded.

d_call: TRBD1
v_call: TRBV5-1
cdr3_length: 15
j_call: TRBJ1-6
clone_size: .
cdr3_nt: TGCGCCAGCAGCTTGGCTGGGACAGTAGGTTCACCCCTCCACTTT
cdr3_aa: CASSLAGTVGSPLHF

d_call: TRBD2
v_call: TRBV5-1
cdr3_length: 16
j_call: TRBJ2-3
clone_size: .
cdr3_nt: TGCGCCAGCAGCTTTCAGCGGGAGGCTAGCACAGATACGCAGTATTTT
cdr3_aa: CASSFQREASTDTQYF

d_call: .
v_call: TRBV10-1
cdr3_length: 14
j_call: TRBJ2-2
clone_size: .
cdr3_nt: TGCGCCAGCAGTGAGTCTAGCGGCACCGGGGAGCTGTTTTTT
cdr3_aa: CASSESSGTGELFF

d_call: .
v_call: TRBV7-6
cdr3_length: 19
j_call: TRBJ2-2
clone_size: .
cdr3_nt: TGTGCCAGCAGCTTATATCCCCCCCTGGGGCAGGGACACACCGGGGAGCTGTTTTTT
cdr3_aa: CASSLYPPLGQGHTGELFF

d_call: .
v_call: TRBV21-1
cdr3_length: 17
j_call: TRBJ2-5
clone_size: .
cdr3_nt: TGTGCCAGCAGAGGGTATGGGGCAGGTCGAGGAGGAGAGACCCAGTACTTC
cdr3_aa: CASRGYGAGRGGETQYF

d_call: .
v_call: TRBV7-9
cdr3_length: 14
j_call: TRBJ2-2
clone_size: .
cdr3_nt: TGTGCCAGCAGTTCGGACTCGCTGGGCCGGGAGCTGTTTTTT
cdr3_aa: CASSSDSLGRELFF

d_call: .
v_call: TRBV14
cdr3_length: 16
j_call: TRBJ2-1
clone_size: .
cdr3_nt: TGTGCCAGCAGCCAAGAACCAGGGTTCCGGGGCAATGAGCAGTTCTTC
cdr3_aa: CASSQEPGFRGNEQFF

d_call: TRBD1
v_call: TRBV28
cdr3_length: 17
j_call: TRBJ1-3
clone_size: once
cdr3_nt: TGTGCCAGCAGTCGGCCGGACAGGGGACTGTCTGGAAACACCATATATTTT
cdr3_aa: CASSRPDRGLSGNTIYF

d_call: .
v_call: TRBV7-9
cdr3_length: 14
j_call: TRBJ1-2
clone_size: few
cdr3_nt: TGTGCCAGCAGCTCCGACAGGCGTGTGAATGGCTACACCTTC
cdr3_aa: CASSSDRRVNGYTF

d_call: TRBD1
v_call: TRBV7-9
cdr3_length: 14
j_call: TRBJ1-5
clone_size: once
cdr3_nt: TGTGCCAGCAGCCGACAGGGGCTCAATCAGCCCCAGCATTTT
cdr3_aa: CASSRQGLNQPQHF